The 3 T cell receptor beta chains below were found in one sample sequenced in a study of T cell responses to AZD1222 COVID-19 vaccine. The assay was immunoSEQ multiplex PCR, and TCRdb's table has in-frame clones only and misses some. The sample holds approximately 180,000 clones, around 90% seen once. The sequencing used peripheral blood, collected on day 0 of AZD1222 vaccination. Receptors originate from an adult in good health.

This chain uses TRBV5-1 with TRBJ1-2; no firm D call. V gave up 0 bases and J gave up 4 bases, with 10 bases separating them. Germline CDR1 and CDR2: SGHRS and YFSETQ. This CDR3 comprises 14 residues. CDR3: CASSLEPGAYGYTF. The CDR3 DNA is TGCGCCAGCAGCTTGGAACCGGGAGCCTATGGCTACACCTTC.

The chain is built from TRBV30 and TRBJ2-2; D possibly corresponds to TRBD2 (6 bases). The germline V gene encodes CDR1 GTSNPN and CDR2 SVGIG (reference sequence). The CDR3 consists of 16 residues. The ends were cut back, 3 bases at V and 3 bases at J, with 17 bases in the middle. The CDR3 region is CAWSDLRDWDTGELFF. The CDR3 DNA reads TGTGCCTGGAGCGACCTCCGGGACTGGGACACCGGGGAGCTGTTTTTT.

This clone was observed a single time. CDR3 nucleotides: TGTGCCAGTCATTTGGACCGAGGGGGCACTAATGAAAAACTGTTTTTT. Amino acid sequence: CASHLDRGGTNEKLFF. This rearrangement joins TRBV5-6 to TRBJ1-4; 7 bases agree with TRBD1. CDR3 size: 16 residues. J gave up 2 bases and V 8 bases, and 12 bases lay outside the gene matches. CDR1 SGHDT and CDR2 YYEEEE come from the germline V gene.